Listed below are T cell receptor beta chains from one sample, sequenced in a study of blood T cell repertoires in COVID-19. Assay: immunoSEQ multiplex PCR; the TCRdb copy retains only in-frame clones and omits some. The sample lists tens of thousands of clones, less than 70% seen once, with around 6.5% in the top ten. Sequencing was done on a sample of peripheral blood. These receptors were obtained from an older man with acute or convalescent COVID-19. CDR3s include the opening cysteine and the closing phenylalanine or tryptophan. D genes are given only for firm matches. Rows give clone size only sometimes, using once, few, many, or a class for an expanded clone.

clone_size	j_call	d_call	v_call	cdr3_nt	cdr3_aa
.	TRBJ2-3	.	TRBV24-1	TGTGCCACCAGTGACCCTTACACAGATACGCAGTATTTT	CATSDPYTDTQYF
.	TRBJ2-4	.	TRBV5-4	TGTGCCAGCAGTTTCGGGTTAGCCAAAAACATTCAGTACTTC	CASSFGLAKNIQYF
many	TRBJ2-2	TRBD1	TRBV29-1	TGCAGCGTTGAAAGGACAGGCCTACGACCCGGGGAGCTGTTTTTT	CSVERTGLRPGELFF
.	TRBJ1-2	.	TRBV6-2/TRBV6-3	TGTGCCAGCAGTTACAGGGGCGGCGGCTACACCTTC	CASSYRGGGYTF
.	TRBJ2-1	TRBD2	TRBV19	TGTGCCAGTAGCTCGGCGGCTAGCGGGGGCCAGAATGAGCAGTTCTTC	CASSSAASGGQNEQFF
once	TRBJ1-6	TRBD1	TRBV19	TGTGCCAGTAGTATTCGCCCACAGGGGGGAAATTCACCCCTCCACTTT	CASSIRPQGGNSPLHF
few	TRBJ2-2	.	TRBV2	TGTGCCAGCAGTGAAGGGCAGGGTGGGACCGGGGAGCTGTTTTTT	CASSEGQGGTGELFF
.	TRBJ2-7	TRBD1	TRBV4-1	TGCGCCAGCAGCCAAGATCTGGGACAGGGGAAAAACGAGCAGTACTTC	CASSQDLGQGKNEQYF
.	TRBJ1-2	.	TRBV7-2	TGTGCCAGCAGCCCCGACAGGAACTATGGCTACACCTTC	CASSPDRNYGYTF
.	TRBJ2-1	TRBD2	TRBV6-6	TGTGCCAGCAGTGCGCGGGGGGGAACTACAAATGAGCAGTTCTTC	CASSARGGTTNEQFF
.	TRBJ1-5	TRBD1	TRBV6-5	TGTGCCAGCAGACAGGACAGGGAGAGGGATCAGCCCCAGCATTTT	CASRQDRERDQPQHF
.	TRBJ2-7	.	TRBV12-3/TRBV12-4	TGTGCCAGCAGTTATGGGGGGAACGAGCAGTACTTC	CASSYGGNEQYF
.	TRBJ2-5	.	TRBV19	TGTGCCAGTAGTTTCGGGGTGGGAGAGACCCAGTACTTC	CASSFGVGETQYF
.	TRBJ1-6	.	TRBV5-6	TGTGCCAGCAGCTTGGCGACAGGATATAATTCACCCCTCCACTTT	CASSLATGYNSPLHF
few	TRBJ1-5	.	TRBV27	TGTGCCAGCAGTCCGACGGGGGGTAAAAATCAGCCCCAGCATTTT	CASSPTGGKNQPQHF
.	TRBJ2-3	TRBD2	TRBV18	TGTGCCAGCTCACTGGGACTAGCGGGAGGGCCCACAGATACGCAGTATTTT	CASSLGLAGGPTDTQYF
few	TRBJ2-1	TRBD2	TRBV5-4	TGTGCCAGCAGCTTGGCTGGGCTAGCGGGAGATTGGTTCTTC	CASSLAGLAGDWFF
.	TRBJ1-2	TRBD1	TRBV9	TGTGCCAGCAGCGTATCCGGGACAGGGGGCGGCTACACCTTC	CASSVSGTGGGYTF
few	TRBJ1-4	TRBD1	TRBV5-1	TGCGCCAGCAGCTCCTGGACAGGGGCCTGGGATGAAAAACTGTTTTTT	CASSSWTGAWDEKLFF
.	TRBJ1-1	.	TRBV11-2	TGTGCCAGCAGCTTACAGGGTAAGGACACTGAAGCTTTCTTT	CASSLQGKDTEAFF